The clone carrying this T cell receptor beta chain has at least ten counts. This CDR3 has 15 residues. Between the trimmed V and J ends, which lost 10 bases and 4 bases, there was a span of 21 bases. Per the germline V gene, CDR1 is MRHNA and CDR2 is SNTAGT. These data come from a study of blood T cells in healthy people across ages. Researchers collected approximately 9.5 milliliters of peripheral blood from every single donor. With a J-beta primer mix and a sample-barcoded 5' primer, a second PCR ran 7 to 11 cycles. In TCRdb, the 5' RACE reads were re-called with MiXCR into one record per CDR3 protein. The data contain 630,000 or so distinct CDR3 sequences, about 32% of them singletons.

The sequence was obtained from a woman over 75 in good health. Sample: blood. The chain recombines TRBV6-4 with TRBJ2-3; D may be TRBD2 (6 bases). The CDR3 loop is CATTPLAGGSDTQYF. CDR3 nucleotides: TGTGCCACTACCCCCCTAGCCGGAGGGTCAGATACGCAGTATTTT.